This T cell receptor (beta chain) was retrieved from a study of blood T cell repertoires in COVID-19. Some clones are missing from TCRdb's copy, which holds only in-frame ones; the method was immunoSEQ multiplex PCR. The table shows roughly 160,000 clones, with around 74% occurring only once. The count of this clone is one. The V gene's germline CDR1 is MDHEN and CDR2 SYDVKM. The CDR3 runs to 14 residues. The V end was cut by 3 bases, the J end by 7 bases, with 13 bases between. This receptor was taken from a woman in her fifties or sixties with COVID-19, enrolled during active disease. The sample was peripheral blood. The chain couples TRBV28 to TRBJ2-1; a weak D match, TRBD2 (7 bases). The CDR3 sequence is CASSLGGARNEQFF. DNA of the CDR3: TGTGCCAGCAGTTTGGGGGGGGCGAGGAATGAGCAGTTCTTC.